This T cell receptor beta chain was recorded in a study of blood T cells in healthy people across ages. Study conclusions and caveats: Long-lived donors carried more naive CD4+ cells and greater diversity than aged donors.

Germline assignment: CDR1 SGHRS and CDR2 YFSETQ. Losses at the gene ends were 4 bases for V and 7 bases for J; bases not matched to a gene: 9. The CDR3 loop spans 15 amino acids. The authors ran a second PCR of roughly 6 to 12 cycles using a sample-barcoded 5' primer and a J-beta primer mix. No fewer than 2.5 million CDR3-containing paired-end reads came from each sample. One entry per CDR3 protein, called by TCRdb with MiXCR from the 5' RACE reads. The table has 600,000 to 850,000 distinct CDR3 sequences, about 25% seen once; the top ten hold 8% to 10%. With respect to this clonotype: What it binds is not known.

Another study also made use of these data, one on T cells of mothers and their children. That report notes: Material was donated by three healthy Caucasian mothers and their six children. Per mother, over 8 million TCR beta CDR3 reads were obtained; per child, about 3 million.

The source of this sequence is a boy aged 5 to 17 in good health. The chain recombines TRBV5-1 with TRBJ2-1; 9 bases are a match to TRBD2. The sample taken for sequencing was blood. The DNA of the CDR3 is TGCGCCAGCAGCGTGATAGCGGGAGTACGGAATGAGCAGTTCTTC. Its protein product is CASSVIAGVRNEQFF.